The source of this TCR beta chain is a study of T cells in Graves' hyperthyroidism and ophthalmopathy. Study as a whole: Peripheral blood was acquired at first diagnosis, ahead of any therapy whatsoever.

TCR beta CDR3 regions were amplified from RNA transcripts. When the TCR CDR3 underwent first-round RT-PCR, the HTBI primer set was used. TCRdb reanalysed the multiplex PCR reads using MiXCR and keeps one entry per CDR3 protein. The sample yields 400,000 to 500,000 distinct CDR3 sequences, about an eighth seen once. The CDR3 runs 17 residues. Germline assignment: CDR1 ENHRY and CDR2 SYGVKD. V was trimmed by 8 bases and J by 0 bases, leaving 21 bases between them. Those with hyperthyroidism were 18 to 65 years old, newly diagnosed, and ill for under 2 months. This clonotype was counted at least ten times.

The chain uses TRBV10-3 and TRBJ2-3; D is possibly TRBD2 (6 bases). This sequence originates from a woman under 30 with Graves' hyperthyroidism. The sequencing sample was made of blood. The CDR3 DNA reads TGTGCCATCCCCGACGGGGGTAGCGAGACTAGCACAGATACGCAGTATTTT. As protein: CAIPDGGSETSTDTQYF.